These 18 T cell receptor beta chains were sequenced from one sample in a study of T cells in tuberculosis (dated by TCRdb to 2016 to 2018). Receptors were amplified or captured by the immunoSEQ multiplex PCR assay. The table was pulled from immuneACCESS by TCRdb, which kept in-frame rearrangements only. Such tables lose some clones; where checked, under half of the loss comes from unresolved V genes, and the rest has no known cause. The sample yields 40,000 to 45,000 clones; roughly 94% were counted once. Around 2% of the sample comes from the top ten. Sequencing input: PBMCs. These receptors were collected from a donor aged 10-29 years with latent tuberculosis or without tuberculosis infection. Some clones in this sample may be carry-over from other donors' samples.

V usage is TRBV7-8 and J usage is TRBJ2-2; TRBD1 matches 8 bases. There are 16 residues in the CDR3. The germline V gene encodes CDR1 SGHVS and CDR2 FQNEAQ. V shed 5 bases, J shed 2 bases, and the junction held 7 bases outside the gene matches. The CDR3 here is CASSLRQGSNTGELFF. The CDR3 nucleotides read TGTGCCAGCAGCCTCAGACAGGGGAGCAACACCGGGGAGCTGTTTTTT.

This clone was counted a few times. This chain joins TRBV28 and TRBJ2-7; D ambiguous. Trimming left V 0 bases short and J 4 bases short, with 10 bases between. Germline loops: CDR1 MDHEN, CDR2 SYDVKM. This CDR3 has 14 residues. DNA of the CDR3: TGTGCCAGCAGTTTATGGGCCGCTAGGTACGAGCAGTACTTC. Its protein product is CASSLWAARYEQYF.

The V and J genes are TRBV4-1 and TRBJ2-1; 9 bases fit TRBD2. The CDR3 length is 16 residues. The V segment lost 4 bases and the J segment 4 bases; nucleotides outside the gene matches: 8. Germline V gene data show CDR1 as MGHRA and CDR2 as YSYEKL. CDR3 bases: TGCGCCAGCAGCCTCCTGACTAGCGGAACATACAATGAGCAGTTCTTC. It encodes CASSLLTSGTYNEQFF.

The chain joins TRBV2 to TRBJ2-5; TRBD1 is a possible D gene (6 bases). This CDR3 has 14 residues. CDR1 and CDR2 from the germline V gene are SNHLY and FYNNEI. Trimming took 10 bases from V and 3 from J, leaving 18 bases between them. The DNA for the CDR3 is TGTGCCACCCAGGTGACAGGCGCGGAAGAGACCCAGTACTTC. It codes for CATQVTGAEETQYF.

Concerning this clone itself: An end of the junction differs from the germline gene, which may be a read error. The chain joins TRBV18 to TRBJ1-3; tentatively, D is TRBD1 (6 bases). The CDR3 length is 15 residues. Germline V gene sequence: CDR1 KGHSH, CDR2 LQKENI. The CDR3 loop is CASTPKQGSGNTIYF. The CDR3 nucleotides are TGTGCCAGCACACCAAAACAGGGCTCTGGAAACACCATATATTTT. Supplemented by reference TRBV18 and TRBJ1-3, the full variable domain reads NAGVMQNPRHLVRRRGQEARLRCSPMKGHSHVYWYRQLPEEGLKFMVYLQKENIIDESGMPKERFSAEFPKEGPSILRIQQVVRGDSAAYFCASTPKQGSGNTIYFGEGSWLTVV.

CDR3 in DNA: TGTGCCAGCAGTACAATGGTTGGCGGAGATACGCAGTATTTT. Residues: CASSTMVGGDTQYF. The chain carries TRBV2 and TRBJ2-3; no reliable D call. This CDR3 has 14 amino acids. Trimming took 5 bases from V and 5 from J, leaving 14 bases between them. The germline gives CDR1 SNHLY, CDR2 FYNNEI. The full variable domain, completed using reference TRBV2 and TRBJ2-3, is EPEVTQTPSHQVTQMGQEVILRCVPISNHLYFYWYRQILGQKVEFLVSFYNNEISEKSEIFDDQFSVERPDGSNFTLKIRSTKLEDSAMYFCASSTMVGGDTQYFGPGTRLTVL.

V usage is TRBV7-2 and J usage is TRBJ2-7; maybe TRBD2 (5 bases). Germline V gene sequence: CDR1 SGHTA, CDR2 FQGNSA. The V and J ends lost 5 bases and 9 bases respectively, with 29 bases between them. CDR3 size: 17 residues. The CDR3 DNA follows: TGTGCCAGCAGCCTCGTTCTGTCCCCTCGACAAGACCGGGGGCAGTACTTC. Protein: CASSLVLSPRQDRGQYF.

This chain uses TRBV7-2 with TRBJ1-5; D is uncertain. In germline, CDR1 is SGHTA, CDR2 FQGNSA. This CDR3 has 14 amino acids. V dropped 0 bases and J dropped 3 bases, with 6 bases sitting between them. The CDR3 DNA reads TGTGCCAGCAGCTTAGCGGGCACCAATCAGCCCCAGCATTTT. Its protein is CASSLAGTNQPQHF.

CDR3 region: CATSWGGQGLGEAFF. CDR3 sequence (DNA): TGTGCCACCAGCTGGGGGGGGCAGGGATTGGGTGAAGCTTTCTTT. The genes are TRBV15 and TRBJ1-1; D possibly corresponds to TRBD1 (6 bases). Germline CDR1 is LNHNV and CDR2 is YYDKDF (reference sequence). The ends were cut back, 5 bases at V and 7 bases at J, with 20 bases in the middle. The CDR3 has 15 amino acids.

The chain has TRBV10-3 and TRBJ1-1, with 7 bases that match TRBD1. CDR3 length equals 15 residues. V shed 11 bases, J shed 13 bases, and the junction held 25 bases outside the gene matches. The V gene's germline CDR1 is ENHRY and CDR2 SYGVKD. The CDR3 DNA reads TGTGCCTCGACAGGGCGATTCCAAGTTCGGTTCGATAGTTTCTTT. It encodes CASTGRFQVRFDSFF.

This rearrangement joins TRBV5-7 to TRBJ1-2; perhaps TRBD1 as D (6 bases). TRBV5-7 has ORF status, its function being uncertain. Trimming took 6 bases from V and 4 from J, leaving 19 bases between them. The CDR3 extends over 15 amino acids. CDR3 residues: CASTYPVPGVYGYTF. DNA of the CDR3: TGTGCCAGCACCTATCCAGTTCCAGGGGTCTATGGCTACACCTTC.

There are a few counts of this clone. The CDR3 sequence: CASSRGQGDEQYF. CDR3 nucleotide sequence: TGCGCCAGCAGCCGGGGACAGGGGGACGAGCAGTACTTC. The gene calls are TRBV4-1 and TRBJ2-7, with TRBD1 matching 11 bases. The junction had 1 base not matched to a gene; V was cut back by 4 bases and J by 5 bases. The CDR3 length is 13 residues. Germline CDR1 reads MGHRA; CDR2 reads YSYEKL.

This clone was picked up one time. The chain is built from TRBV2 and TRBJ1-1; D unresolved. Per the germline V gene, CDR1 is SNHLY and CDR2 is FYNNEI. The CDR3 is 14 amino acids. Deletions cut 8 bases from V and 1 base from J, with 14 bases between. The CDR3 DNA follows: TGTGCCAGCGCCCTAGGGAGTTGGAACACTGAAGCTTTCTTT. Translated, it gives CASALGSWNTEAFF.

The rearrangement uses TRBV2 and TRBJ2-5; 13 nucleotides match TRBD2. Germline CDR1 SNHLY, CDR2 FYNNEI. J gave up 4 bases and V 3 bases, and 8 bases lay outside the gene matches. The CDR3 contains 17 residues. In DNA form, the CDR3 reads TGTGCCAGCAGTGACATGTGGACTAGCGGGAGCCGAGAGACCCAGTACTTC. This encodes CASSDMWTSGSRETQYF.

This sequence joins TRBV7-3 and TRBJ2-7; 7 bases line up with TRBD2. CDR1 and CDR2 (germline): SGHTA, FQGTGA. Germline trimming cut 0 bases from V and 7 bases from J; bases unmatched to any gene: 6. This CDR3 has 14 residues. The CDR3 DNA reads TGTGCCAGCAGCTTAACGGCGGGAGCAAGGGAGCAGTACTTC. Translated, it gives CASSLTAGAREQYF.

The rearrangement uses TRBV4-1 and TRBJ1-4; D not certain. V was cut by 3 bases and J by 4 bases, with 6 bases left in between. The CDR3 is 13 residues long. The V gene's germline CDR1 is MGHRA and CDR2 YSYEKL. The DNA of the CDR3 is TGCGCCAGCAGCCAGCGGGGTAATGAAAAACTGTTTTTT. Residues: CASSQRGNEKLFF.

The rearrangement joins TRBV4-1 to TRBJ1-1, with 7 bases matching TRBD1. The CDR3 length is 14 residues. J gave up 4 bases and V 4 bases, and 6 bases lay outside the gene matches. Germline-derived CDR1 and CDR2 are MGHRA and YSYEKL. As DNA, the CDR3 is TGCGCCAGCAGCCGCGGACAGGAGGGCACTGAAGCTTTCTTT. It yields the protein CASSRGQEGTEAFF.

The chain combines TRBV2 with TRBJ2-7; 9 bases line up with TRBD1. The V gene's germline CDR1 is SNHLY and CDR2 FYNNEI. This CDR3 contains 13 residues. V lost 5 bases to trimming and J lost 9 bases; unmatched junction nucleotides: 8. The CDR3: CASSWDRDLGQYF. The DNA of the CDR3 is TGTGCCAGCAGTTGGGACAGGGATTTGGGGCAGTACTTC.